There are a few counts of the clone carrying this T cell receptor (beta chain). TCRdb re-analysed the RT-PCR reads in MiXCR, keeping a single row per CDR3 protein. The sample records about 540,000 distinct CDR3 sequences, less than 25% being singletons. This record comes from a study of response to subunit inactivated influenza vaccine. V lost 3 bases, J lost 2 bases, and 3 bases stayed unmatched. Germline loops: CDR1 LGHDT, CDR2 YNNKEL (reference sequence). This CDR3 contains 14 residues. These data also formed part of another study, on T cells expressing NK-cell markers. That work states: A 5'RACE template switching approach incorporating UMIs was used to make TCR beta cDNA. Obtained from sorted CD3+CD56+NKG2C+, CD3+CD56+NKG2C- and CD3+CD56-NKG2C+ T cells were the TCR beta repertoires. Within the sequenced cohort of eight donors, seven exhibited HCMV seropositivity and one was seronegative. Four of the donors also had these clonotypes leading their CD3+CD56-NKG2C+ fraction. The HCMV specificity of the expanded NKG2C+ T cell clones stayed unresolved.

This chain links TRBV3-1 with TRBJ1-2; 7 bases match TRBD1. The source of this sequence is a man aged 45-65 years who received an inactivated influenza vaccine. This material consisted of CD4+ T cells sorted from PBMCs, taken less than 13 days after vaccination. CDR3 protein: CASSHRDSNYGYTF. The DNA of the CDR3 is TGTGCCAGCAGCCATCGGGACAGCAACTATGGCTACACCTTC.